The 24 T cell receptor beta chains below all came from one sample that was sequenced in a study of circulating CD8 cells and anti-PD-1 response in melanoma. Using around 14 ng of total RNA, TCR libraries were made with the QIAseq Immune Repertoire TCR panel. MiXCR was run by TCRdb on the reads, yielding one entry per CDR3 protein. Counted here are about 320 distinct CDR3 sequences, roughly 9.1% occurring once; the ten biggest clones make up roughly a sixth. Four subsets defined by PD-1 and/or TIGIT were sorted from live CD3+CD8+TCRalphabeta+ cells. This specimen consisted of CD8+ T cells from PBMCs, obtained at baseline or after one month of anti-PD-1 therapy (not recorded which). The receptors derive from a human donor with melanoma.

This clonotype rates as large. The rearrangement uses TRBV12-3 or TRBV12-4 and TRBJ1-1; D is unclear. V lost 3 bases, J lost 3 bases, and 8 bases lay in between. The CDR3 has 13 amino acids. The CDR3 sequence: CASSFFTDTEAFF. CDR3 coding DNA: TGTGCCAGCAGTTTTTTCACGGACACTGAAGCTTTCTTT.

By proportion, this clonotype is large. The CDR3 region is CASSSGQTLAKNIQYF. Here the CDR3 DNA reads TGTGCCAGCAGCTCCGGACAGACTCTAGCCAAAAACATTCAGTACTTC. The J gene is TRBJ2-4, the V gene TRBV5-8; tentative D call: TRBD1 (6 bases). Germline V lookup: CDR1 SGHTS, CDR2 YDEGEE. Trimming removed 3 bases at V and 0 bases at J, with 13 bases between. The CDR3 consists of 16 residues.

This clonotype qualifies as large. This chain links TRBV19 with TRBJ2-2; 7 bases are shared with TRBD1. The CDR3 has 14 residues. V gave up 6 bases and J gave up 0 bases; unmatched junction bases: 1. Germline V CDR1 and CDR2: LNHDA, SQIVND (reference sequence). In DNA, the CDR3 is TGTGCCAGTAGCGGGACAGCGAACACCGGGGAGCTGTTTTTT. It encodes CASSGTANTGELFF. Full variable domain (remainder filled in from reference TRBV19 and TRBJ2-2): DGGITQSPKYLFRKEGQNVTLSCEQNLNHDAMYWYRQDPGQGLRLIYYSQIVNDFQKGDIAEGYSVSREKKESFPLTVTSAQKNPTAFYLCASSGTANTGELFFGEGSRLTVL.

In its sample, this clonotype ranks as medium-sized. The genes are TRBV19 and TRBJ2-1; D gene uncertain. Trimming took off 3 bases at V and 0 bases at J, with 9 bases between the two ends. Germline V lookup: CDR1 LNHDA, CDR2 SQIVND (reference sequence). The CDR3 loop spans 15 amino acids. This CDR3 is CASSIYSSSYNEQFF. CDR3 DNA sequence: TGTGCCAGTAGTATTTACAGCAGCTCCTACAATGAGCAGTTCTTC. The full variable domain, completed using reference TRBV19 and TRBJ2-1, is DGGITQSPKYLFRKEGQNVTLSCEQNLNHDAMYWYRQDPGQGLRLIYYSQIVNDFQKGDIAEGYSVSREKKESFPLTVTSAQKNPTAFYLCASSIYSSSYNEQFFGPGTRLTVL.

This clonotype qualifies as large. J is TRBJ2-1 and V is TRBV27; 7 bases agree with TRBD2. This CDR3 is 15 amino acids long. Trimming took 6 bases from V and 0 from J; bases not matched to a gene: 5. From germline, CDR1 is MNHEY and CDR2 SMNVEV (reference sequence). The CDR3 reads CASSVWGGSYNEQFF. DNA for the CDR3: TGTGCCAGCAGCGTATGGGGGGGCTCCTACAATGAGCAGTTCTTC.

As concerns this clonotype: At one of its ends the junction is not consistent with the germline gene, which may arise from a read error. The chain couples TRBV5-8 to TRBJ2-1; D gene ambiguous. In germline, CDR1 is SGHTS, CDR2 YDEGEE. This CDR3 has 14 residues. The CDR3 DNA is TGTGCCAGCAGCTTGCCTAACGCCTTGAATGAGCAGCTCTTC. It translates to CASSLPNALNEQLF.

By share of the sample, this clonotype is large. The chain carries TRBV4-1 and TRBJ1-5; D remains ambiguous. V was trimmed by 3 bases and J by 2 bases, leaving 11 bases between them. The CDR3 runs 15 residues. Germline V gene sequence: CDR1 MGHRA, CDR2 YSYEKL. The CDR3 reads CASSQSGVGNQPQHF. The CDR3 DNA is TGCGCCAGCAGCCAGTCAGGAGTTGGCAATCAGCCCCAGCATTTT.

In this sample, this clonotype is large. The chain links TRBV20-1 to TRBJ2-2; no clear D gene. CDR3 length equals 13 residues. The ends were cut back, 3 bases at V and 2 bases at J, with 7 bases in the middle. Germline CDR1 DFQATT, CDR2 SNEGSKA (reference sequence). Here the CDR3 reads CSASGPNTGELFF. In DNA form, the CDR3 reads TGCAGTGCTAGCGGTCCCAACACCGGGGAGCTGTTTTTT.

Judged by abundance, this clonotype is large (0.1 to 1%). In DNA form, the CDR3 reads TGTGCCAGCAGTCACCCAGCCAACCTCCTCGGACAGCCCCAGCATTTT. Its translation: CASSHPANLLGQPQHF. This chain connects TRBV6-6 to TRBJ1-5; D not certain. CDR1 is MNHNY, CDR2 SVGAGI, per germline (reference sequence). CDR3 length: 16 residues. The V end was cut by 5 bases, the J end by 7 bases, with 21 bases between.

This clonotype occurred a few times. V gene TRBV12-5 combines with J gene TRBJ2-7; 8 bases match TRBD2. Trimming cost V 4 bases and J 2 bases; bases outside gene matches: 7. This CDR3 is built from 15 residues. Per the germline V gene, CDR1 is LGHNT and CDR2 is FRNRAP. CDR3 sequence (DNA): TGTGCTAGTGGTTCCCCGAGTAGCGGGGCCTACGAGCAGTACTTC. This translates into CASGSPSSGAYEQYF.

This clonotype counts as large. The CDR3 sequence is CASSNLAVSYNEQFF. Written as DNA, the CDR3 is TGTGCCAGCAGCAACCTAGCGGTTTCTTACAATGAGCAGTTCTTC. V usage is TRBV27 and J usage is TRBJ2-1; 7 positions match TRBD2. The J segment lost 4 bases and the V segment lost 6 bases, leaving 9 bases of the junction unmatched. Germline V gene lookup returns CDR1 MNHEY and CDR2 SMNVEV (reference sequence). The CDR3 covers 15 residues.

The chain links TRBV6-2 or TRBV6-3 to TRBJ1-2; D is unclear. The CDR3 is made up of 13 amino acids. Germline-derived CDR1 and CDR2 are MNHEY and SVGEGT. Trimming removed 0 bases at V and 4 bases at J, with 6 bases between. The CDR3 nucleotides are TGTGCCAGCAGTTACTCCCCCTTCTATGGCTACACCTTC. It translates to CASSYSPFYGYTF.

Within the sample, this clonotype is large (0.1 to 1%). The chain joins TRBV16 to TRBJ1-1; D is possibly TRBD1 (5 bases). CDR1 is KGHSY, CDR2 FQNENV, per germline. The CDR3 is 14 residues long. Trimming stripped 5 bases from V and 4 bases from J, with 14 bases between. CDR3 in amino acids: CASSFSGGGTEAFF. The CDR3 DNA sequence: TGTGCCAGCAGCTTCTCGGGGGGGGGCACTGAAGCTTTCTTT. Combining the CDR3 with reference TRBV16 and TRBJ1-1 gives the whole variable domain GEEVAQTPKHLVRGEGQKAKLYCAPIKGHSYVFWYQQVLKNEFKFLISFQNENVFDETGMPKERFSAKCLPNSPCSLEIQATKLEDSAVYFCASSFSGGGTEAFFGQGTRLTVV.

By frequency in the sample, this clonotype is large. The chain couples TRBV20-1 to TRBJ2-1; no definite D call. Germline V gene sequence: CDR1 DFQATT, CDR2 SNEGSKA (reference sequence). The V end lost 2 bases, the J end lost 8 bases, and 10 bases lay between the germline ends. The CDR3 covers 12 residues. CDR3 coding DNA: TGCAGTGCTAGAAGTCTAGGACATGAGCAGTTCTTC. It encodes CSARSLGHEQFF.

This clonotype is hyperexpanded (1% or more) within its sample. The V call is TRBV29-1, the J call TRBJ1-1; D ambiguous. Trimming shortened V by 5 bases and J by 6 bases, and 7 bases separated the two germline ends. The CDR3 length is 10 residues. Germline assignment: CDR1 SQVTM and CDR2 ANQGSEA. The CDR3 bases are TGCAGCGTTCCAGAACCTGAAGCTTTCTTT. Protein product: CSVPEPEAFF.

This clonotype is categorized as large. The rearrangement joins TRBV11-2 to TRBJ2-5; TRBD1 agrees at 8 bases. The trim removed 1 base at V and 9 bases at J, leaving 7 bases unmatched. The germline V gene has CDR1 SGHAT and CDR2 FQNNGV. This CDR3 has 14 amino acids. The CDR3 loop reads CASSLGSGGLAQYF. The CDR3, as DNA: TGTGCCAGCAGCTTAGGGTCAGGGGGCCTTGCCCAGTACTTC.

This clonotype is hyperexpanded (1% or more) in the sample. This sequence joins TRBV27 and TRBJ2-3; 10 bases are shared with TRBD2. CDR1 MNHEY and CDR2 SMNVEV come from the germline V gene (reference sequence). This CDR3 is built from 14 residues. V gave up 6 bases and J gave up 1 base; unmatched junction bases: 1. The CDR3 here is CASSLAGGTDTQYF. CDR3 bases: TGTGCCAGCAGCCTAGCGGGGGGCACAGATACGCAGTATTTT.

In its sample, this clonotype ranks as large. V is TRBV20-1 and J is TRBJ2-3; D perhaps matches TRBD1 (5 bases). Germline V gene sequence: CDR1 DFQATT, CDR2 SNEGSKA (reference sequence). The CDR3 loop spans 15 amino acids. With 0 bases removed from V and 2 bases from J, the gap between germline ends came to 12 bases. CDR3 in amino acids: CSARDLAGITDTQYF. CDR3 coding DNA: TGCAGTGCTAGAGATTTGGCAGGGATCACAGATACGCAGTATTTT.

This clonotype is categorized as large (0.1 to 1%). The chain carries TRBV29-1 and TRBJ2-1; D is unclear. The CDR3 is made up of 13 amino acids. From germline, CDR1 is SQVTM and CDR2 ANQGSEA. V lost 8 bases and J 0 bases, leaving 11 bases between the germline ends. For the CDR3, the DNA is TGCAGCAGTCTTCAGCGCTCCTACAATGAGCAGTTCTTC. Translating gives CSSLQRSYNEQFF.

To note about this clonotype: A much larger clone is a single base away; this may be a read error. The genes are TRBV29-1 and TRBJ2-1; D call uncertain. Deletions cut 8 bases from V and 0 bases from J, with 11 bases between. This CDR3 is built from 13 residues. Germline-derived CDR1 and CDR2 are SQVTM and ANQGSEA. The CDR3 DNA follows: TGCAGCAGGCTTCAGCGCTCCTACAATGAGCAGTTCTTC. Amino acids: CSRLQRSYNEQFF.

In the case of this clonotype: Because the CDR3 is missing its conserved closing phenylalanine or tryptophan, this is likely a read error. The rearrangement uses TRBV23-1 and TRBJ2-1; D gene uncertain. TRBV23-1 is identified as an open reading frame with a role that is uncertain. V was clipped by 9 bases and J by 7 bases, with 16 bases between them. The CDR3 is 13 amino acids. Written as DNA, the CDR3 is TGCGCCAGTGCAAGCCCGAGGCGGAATGAGCAGTTCCTC. Protein sequence: CASASPRRNEQFL.

This clonotype is large. V and J are TRBV20-1 and TRBJ2-3, with 8 nucleotides matching TRBD2. Germline assignment: CDR1 DFQATT and CDR2 SNEGSKA (reference sequence). The length of the CDR3 is 15 residues. The junction had 12 bases not matched to a gene; V was cut back by 6 bases and J by 4 bases. The CDR3 nucleotides are TGCAGTGCGACAGACCCCCGGGGGGGCCCAGATACGCAGTATTTT. Residues: CSATDPRGGPDTQYF.

This clonotype is judged large. The V call is TRBV4-2, the J call TRBJ2-7; tentative D call: TRBD2 (7 bases). Germline V CDR1 and CDR2: LGHNA, YNFKEQ. The CDR3 consists of 14 residues. V was shortened by 8 bases and J by 2 bases, with 16 bases between the two germline ends. The CDR3 region has the DNA TGTGCCAGCGGGTACGGGGGGCCGACCTACGAGCAGTACTTC. Translation gives CASGYGGPTYEQYF.

This clonotype qualifies as medium-sized. This chain links TRBV4-3 with TRBJ2-1, with D perhaps TRBD1 (6 bases). Germline V gene lookup returns CDR1 LGHNA and CDR2 YSLEER. V dropped 3 bases and J dropped 1 base, with 7 bases sitting between them. This CDR3 has 14 amino acids. CDR3 region: CASSQGTSYNEQFF. CDR3 DNA: TGCGCCAGCAGCCAGGGGACATCCTACAATGAGCAGTTCTTC.